This T cell receptor beta chain was recorded in a study of blood T cell repertoires in COVID-19. Whole-study context: Acute-phase and convalescent COVID-19 samples originated in the United States, Italy and Spain.

Study processing details: The assay estimated nucleated cells by amplifying reference gene primers. Clones were sequenced by immunoSEQ multiplex PCR, and TCRdb holds only the in-frame ones, with some missing. V, J and clone size reflect that table, while D and trimming were determined from the DNA. This table holds a few hundred thousand clones, roughly 90% found once. CDR1 LGHNA and CDR2 YSLEER come from the germline V gene. This CDR3 region has 16 residues. The V gene lost 0 bases and the J gene lost 5 bases, with 17 bases spanning the gap. The sequenced sample consisted of peripheral blood. The chain recombines TRBV4-3 with TRBJ2-7; a weak D match, TRBD2 (7 bases). The sequence came from a young woman with COVID-19, enrolled during active disease. CDR3 region: CASSQDSGGPGNEQYF. CDR3 nucleotides: TGCGCCAGCAGCCAAGATTCGGGGGGCCCGGGTAACGAGCAGTACTTC.